The present T cell receptor beta chain was sequenced within a study of control samples from healthy donors and cancer patients. Trimming took 5 bases from V and 0 from J, leaving 13 bases between them. This CDR3 contains 15 residues. The germline CDR1 and CDR2 sequences are SGHTA and FQGNSA. This clone was counted between two and nine times. Sequenced by immunoSEQ multiplex PCR; TCRdb stores in-frame clones only, minus some. The table lists roughly 29,000 clones, 65% to 80% of them singletons. Sequencing was done on a sample of PBMCs. This sequence joins TRBV7-2 and TRBJ1-1, with D perhaps TRBD1 (5 bases). This clonotype originated in a man aged 60-69 years with head and neck cancer. The CDR3 DNA sequence: TGTGCCAGCAGCGCCCAGTGGGGCTTGAACACTGAAGCTTTCTTT. Its translation is CASSAQWGLNTEAFF.